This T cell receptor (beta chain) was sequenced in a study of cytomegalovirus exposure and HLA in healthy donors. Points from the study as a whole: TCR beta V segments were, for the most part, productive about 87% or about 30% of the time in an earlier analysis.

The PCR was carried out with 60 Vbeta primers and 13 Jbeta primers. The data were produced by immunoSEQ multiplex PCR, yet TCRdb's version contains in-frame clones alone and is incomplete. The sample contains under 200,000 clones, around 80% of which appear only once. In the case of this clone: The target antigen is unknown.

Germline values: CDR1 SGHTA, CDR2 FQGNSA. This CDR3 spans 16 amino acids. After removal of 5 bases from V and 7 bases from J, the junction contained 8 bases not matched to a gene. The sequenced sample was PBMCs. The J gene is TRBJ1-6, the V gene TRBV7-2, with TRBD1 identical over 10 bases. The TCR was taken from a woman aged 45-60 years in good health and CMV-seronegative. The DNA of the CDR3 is TGTGCCAGCAGCCTCGGGACAGGGGAAGGAAATTCACCCCTCCACTTT. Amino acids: CASSLGTGEGNSPLHF.